These 27 T cell receptor beta chains came from one sample sequenced in a study of vaccination and CD4 T cells after COVID-19. Documented treatment: approximately 9-day PBMC culture with coronavirus spike peptide pools or control peptides (ViraFEST assay). Which antigens these TCRs recognize remains unknown. Oncomine TCR Beta short-read sequencing was applied to DNA from cultured CD4+ T cells. Using its own MiXCR run on the PCR reads, TCRdb lists one record per CDR3 protein. The table has 15,000 or so distinct CDR3 sequences, 65% to 75% seen once. Sequencing was performed on CD4+ T cells from blood, cultured in vitro. The receptor source for this set is a human donor who had recovered from COVID-19.

The J gene is TRBJ2-5, the V gene TRBV27, with 9 bases that match TRBD2. The junction had 18 bases not matched to a gene; V was cut back by 8 bases and J by 5 bases. Germline CDR1 MNHEY, CDR2 SMNVEV (reference sequence). This CDR3 is built from 17 residues. The CDR3 spells CASCTRRASGTAETQYF. The DNA for the CDR3 is TGTGCCAGCTGCACTCGTCGGGCTAGCGGGACCGCTGAGACCCAGTACTTC.

The chain combines TRBV7-8 with TRBJ2-3, with TRBD2 identical over 7 bases. The CDR3 is 15 residues long. Trimming took 10 bases from V and 0 from J; bases not matched to a gene: 10. Germline-derived CDR1 and CDR2 are SGHVS and FQNEAQ. The CDR3 protein is CATRRERFSTDTQYF. CDR3 bases: TGTGCCACGCGGCGGGAGAGATTTAGCACAGATACGCAGTATTTT.

The chain uses TRBV7-2 and TRBJ1-6, with D perhaps matching TRBD1 (5 bases). V was pared by 1 base and J by 0 bases, with 10 bases between. Looked up from germline, CDR1 is SGHTA and CDR2 is FQGNSA. The CDR3 spans 17 residues. CDR3: CASSLVGARSYNSPLHF. CDR3 DNA sequence: TGTGCCAGCAGCTTAGTCGGGGCGCGCTCCTATAATTCACCCCTCCACTTT.

V is TRBV2 and J is TRBJ2-2; 7 positions agree with TRBD2. CDR1 is SNHLY, CDR2 FYNNEI, per germline. This CDR3 contains 14 residues. V trimming: 7 bases; J trimming: 3 bases; junction bases outside the gene matches: 5. The CDR3 bases are TGTGCCAGCACGTATCTAGCGGACACCGGGGAGCTGTTTTTT. The encoded protein is CASTYLADTGELFF.

The chain recombines TRBV7-2 with TRBJ1-1, with a weak D call TRBD1 (6 bases). The V and J ends lost 6 bases and 4 bases respectively, with 12 bases between them. The germline CDR1 and CDR2 sequences are SGHTA and FQGNSA. CDR3 size: 13 residues. CDR3 sequence: CASRPGVATEAFF. The CDR3 nucleotides are TGTGCCAGCAGACCAGGGGTTGCCACTGAAGCTTTCTTT.

In this sample, this clonotype turned up once. This rearrangement joins TRBV6-2 or TRBV6-3 to TRBJ2-1, with TRBD2 matching 7 bases. V shed 4 bases, J shed 3 bases, and the junction held 6 bases outside the gene matches. This CDR3 comprises 15 residues. The V gene's germline CDR1 is MNHEY and CDR2 SVGEGT. The CDR3 loop is CASSSGGGLYNEQFF. For the CDR3, the DNA is TGTGCCAGCAGTTCGGGGGGAGGGCTCTACAATGAGCAGTTCTTC.

The rearrangement links TRBV30 to TRBJ2-7; 7 nucleotides agree with TRBD2. The CDR3 loop spans 12 amino acids. The J segment lost 0 bases and the V segment lost 8 bases, leaving 4 bases of the junction unmatched. Germline V CDR1 and CDR2: GTSNPN, SVGIG (reference sequence). Here the CDR3 DNA reads TGTGCCGCACAGCGGGGCTCCTACGAGCAGTACTTC. This translates into CAAQRGSYEQYF.

This clonotype showed up just a few times. J is TRBJ1-2 and V is TRBV20-1; a weak D match, TRBD1 (5 bases). This CDR3 region has 12 residues. Germline CDR1 is DFQATT and CDR2 is SNEGSKA (reference sequence). V was trimmed by 7 bases and J by 7 bases, leaving 16 bases between them. CDR3 DNA: TGCAGTGAGCCGGGACCGGCTGTTGGCTACACCTTC. Amino acid sequence: CSEPGPAVGYTF.

J is TRBJ1-6 and V is TRBV9; 9 bases fit TRBD1. The CDR3 extends over 14 amino acids. V was pared by 0 bases and J by 10 bases, with 2 bases of the junction left unmatched. From germline, CDR1 is SGDLS and CDR2 YYNGEE. The CDR3 DNA follows: TGTGCCAGCAGCGTAGGGGGACAGGGCTCACCCCTCCACTTT. Its protein product is CASSVGGQGSPLHF.

The chain links TRBV6-5 to TRBJ2-7; perhaps TRBD2 as D (7 bases). This CDR3 region has 15 residues. Trimming cost V 0 bases and J 3 bases, with 12 bases left between them. CDR1 and CDR2 (germline): MNHEY, SVGAGI. The CDR3 region has the DNA TGTGCCAGCAGTTACTCGGGGGGGGCCCTCTACGAGCAGTACTTC. Translation gives CASSYSGGALYEQYF.

A note on this clonotype: One end of the junction fails to match germline, which may point to a read error. The chain links TRBV20-1 to TRBJ1-6; no firm D call. The CDR3 sequence is 16 residues long. Germline assignment: CDR1 DFQATT and CDR2 SNEGSKA (reference sequence). The CDR3 nucleotides are TGCAGTGCCAGAGACCAGCGGTTCTTGGGAAATTCACCCCTCCACTTT. Its protein is CSARDQRFLGNSPLHF.

This chain links TRBV23-1 with TRBJ1-5, with D perhaps TRBD1 (5 bases). TRBV23-1 has ORF status, its function being uncertain. V shed 6 bases and J shed 14 bases, with 20 bases lying between them. The CDR3 length is 13 residues. The CDR3 region is CASSRRRGPGEHF. CDR3 coding DNA: TGCGCCAGCAGCCGACGGCGGGGCCCCGGAGAGCATTTT.

V gene TRBV20-1 combines with J gene TRBJ1-1; tentative D call: TRBD1 (6 bases). V lost 1 base to trimming and J lost 1 base, with 19 bases between them. The CDR3 length is 17 residues. From germline, CDR1 is DFQATT and CDR2 SNEGSKA (reference sequence). CDR3 loop: CSARGLTGHRANTEAFF. CDR3 nucleotides: TGCAGTGCTAGAGGCTTAACGGGACATCGGGCGAACACTGAAGCTTTCTTT.

The chain uses TRBV7-6 and TRBJ2-4; possibly TRBD1 for D (5 bases). The CDR3 is made up of 15 amino acids. V lost 1 base and J lost 5, with 12 bases in between. The germline V gene encodes CDR1 SGHVS and CDR2 FNYEAQ. The DNA for the CDR3 is TGTGCCAGCAGCTTAGGTCCGACAGTTCAAAACATTCAGTACTTC. It specifies CASSLGPTVQNIQYF. Supplemented by reference TRBV7-6 and TRBJ2-4, the full variable domain reads GAGVSQSPRYKVTKRGQDVALRCDPISGHVSLYWYRQALGQGPEFLTYFNYEAQQDKSGLPNDRFSAERPEGSISTLTIQRTEQRDSAMYRCASSLGPTVQNIQYFGAGTRLSVL.

This clonotype came up a few times. J is TRBJ1-5 and V is TRBV28; no reliable D call. CDR3 size: 14 residues. CDR1 MDHEN and CDR2 SYDVKM come from the germline V gene. Trimming removed 6 bases from V and 5 bases from J, with 14 bases in between. CDR3 sequence: CASSLELRYQPQHF. CDR3 DNA sequence: TGTGCCAGCAGCCTGGAGCTAAGGTATCAGCCCCAGCATTTT.

J is TRBJ1-5 and V is TRBV28, with D uncertain. V lost 6 bases to trimming and J lost 0 bases, with 6 bases between them. The CDR3 has 13 residues. Germline V gene lookup returns CDR1 MDHEN and CDR2 SYDVKM. The CDR3 sequence: CASRDGSNQPQHF. DNA of the CDR3: TGTGCCAGCAGGGACGGTAGCAATCAGCCCCAGCATTTT.

This chain links TRBV20-1 with TRBJ2-6; 7 nucleotides match TRBD1. The CDR3 loop spans 15 amino acids. Germline V gene lookup returns CDR1 DFQATT and CDR2 SNEGSKA (reference sequence). V gave up 3 bases and J gave up 4 bases; unmatched junction bases: 6. The CDR3 nucleotides read TGCAGTGCTAGTATGGGACAGCGAGGGGCCAACGTCCTGACTTTC. It is translated as CSASMGQRGANVLTF.

This clonotype was detected only once. The chain recombines TRBV19 with TRBJ1-5; D may be TRBD1 (6 bases). The germline V gene has CDR1 LNHDA and CDR2 SQIVND (reference sequence). This CDR3 spans 14 amino acids. Trimming removed 5 bases from V and 9 bases from J, with 17 bases in between. The DNA of the CDR3 is TGTGCCAGTAGTCCAGGGACATTCTCGCGGCCCCAGCATTTT. It translates to CASSPGTFSRPQHF.

The chain joins TRBV29-1 to TRBJ1-2; a possible D gene is TRBD1 (5 bases). This CDR3 region has 12 residues. The germline V and J ends were trimmed by 2 bases and 7 bases, with 11 bases remaining between them. Germline CDR1 SQVTM, CDR2 ANQGSEA. The CDR3 region is CSVESRVPGYTF. For the CDR3, the DNA is TGCAGCGTTGAAAGCAGGGTCCCTGGCTACACCTTC.

This rearrangement joins TRBV5-4 to TRBJ2-5, with D tentatively TRBD1 (7 bases). CDR1 and CDR2 from the germline V gene are SGHNT and YYREEE (reference sequence). This CDR3 is 15 amino acids long. Trimming stripped 3 bases from V and 4 bases from J, with 16 bases between. The CDR3 DNA reads TGTGCCAGCAGCTCCCCAGGGGGGATCGGAGAGACCCAGTACTTC. Amino acids: CASSSPGGIGETQYF.

The V call is TRBV5-1, the J call TRBJ1-2, with 9 bases identical to TRBD1. CDR3 size: 14 residues. Germline assignment: CDR1 SGHRS and CDR2 YFSETQ. Germline trimming cut 2 bases from V and 7 bases from J; bases unmatched to any gene: 6. The CDR3 is CASSLQGASSGYTF. The CDR3 coding sequence is TGCGCCAGCAGCTTACAGGGGGCATCTAGTGGCTACACCTTC.

This rearrangement joins TRBV6-2 or TRBV6-3 to TRBJ1-1, with D tentatively TRBD1 (5 bases). Looked up from germline, CDR1 is MNHEY and CDR2 is SVGEGT. The CDR3 is 14 amino acids. Trimming took off 0 bases at V and 5 bases at J, with 10 bases between the two ends. Here the CDR3 reads CASSYSTEGTEAFF. CDR3 DNA: TGTGCCAGCAGTTACTCCACCGAGGGGACTGAAGCTTTCTTT.

This clonotype appeared once. The chain employs TRBV15 and TRBJ2-5, with a possible D match to TRBD2 (6 bases). The CDR3 sequence is 15 residues long. Between the trimmed V and J ends, which lost 3 bases and 2 bases, there was a span of 13 bases. The germline CDR1 and CDR2 sequences are LNHNV and YYDKDF (reference sequence). CDR3 in amino acids: CATSSPRGGQETQYF. CDR3 in DNA: TGTGCCACCAGCAGCCCGAGAGGAGGGCAAGAGACCCAGTACTTC. Full variable domain (remainder filled in from reference TRBV15 and TRBJ2-5): DAMVIQNPRYQVTQFGKPVTLSCSQTLNHNVMYWYQQKSSQAPKLLFHYYDKDFNNEADTPDNFQSRRPNTSFCFLDIRSPGLGDTAMYLCATSSPRGGQETQYFGPGTRLLVL.

The J gene is TRBJ1-2, the V gene TRBV6-5, with D hard to call. The CDR3 runs 15 residues. V was cut by 2 bases and J by 8 bases, with 18 bases left in between. Germline V CDR1 and CDR2: MNHEY, SVGAGI. The chain's CDR3 is CASSYGEVGRGGYTF. Here the CDR3 DNA reads TGTGCCAGCAGTTACGGTGAAGTGGGCCGTGGGGGCTACACCTTC.

The V call is TRBV19, the J call TRBJ2-3; the D gene is possibly TRBD1 (6 bases). CDR3 length: 15 amino acids. Germline CDR1 LNHDA, CDR2 SQIVND (reference sequence). V lost 4 bases and J 6 bases, leaving 17 bases between the germline ends. The CDR3 region is CASSTRGGAKDTQYF. DNA for the CDR3: TGTGCCAGTAGTACCCGAGGGGGTGCAAAGGATACGCAGTATTTT.

By its share, this clonotype is large. The chain recombines TRBV10-2 with TRBJ2-2; D gene uncertain. Germline-derived CDR1 and CDR2 are WSHSY and SAAADI. V lost 7 bases and J lost 6, with 15 bases in between. The CDR3 is made up of 14 amino acids. CDR3 residues: CASTPSGWAGELFF. CDR3 sequence (DNA): TGCGCCAGCACTCCCTCTGGTTGGGCCGGGGAGCTGTTTTTT.

This clonotype was observed once. The chain employs TRBV20-1 and TRBJ2-5; perhaps D is TRBD1 or TRBD2 (5 bases each). The CDR3 runs 15 residues. Germline-derived CDR1 and CDR2 are DFQATT and SNEGSKA (reference sequence). With 1 base removed from V and 4 bases from J, the gap between germline ends came to 16 bases. CDR3 nucleotide sequence: TGCAGTGCTAGAGCCCTCGGGTCGGGGCGAGAGACCCAGTACTTC. It yields the protein CSARALGSGRETQYF.